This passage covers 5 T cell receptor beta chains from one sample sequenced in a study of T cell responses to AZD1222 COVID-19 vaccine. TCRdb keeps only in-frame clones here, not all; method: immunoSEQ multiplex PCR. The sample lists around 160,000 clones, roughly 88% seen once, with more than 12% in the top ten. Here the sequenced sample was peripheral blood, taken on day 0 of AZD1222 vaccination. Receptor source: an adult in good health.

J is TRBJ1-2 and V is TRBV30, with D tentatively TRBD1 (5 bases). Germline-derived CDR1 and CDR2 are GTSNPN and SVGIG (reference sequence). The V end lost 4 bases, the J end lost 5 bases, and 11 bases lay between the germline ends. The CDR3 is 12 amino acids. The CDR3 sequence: CAWTTGGYGYTF. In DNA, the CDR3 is TGTGCCTGGACTACAGGAGGTTATGGCTACACCTTC.

The CDR3 DNA reads as TGTGCCAGCAGCGCCCAAACAGGGATCAATCAGCCCCAGCATTTT. Amino acids: CASSAQTGINQPQHF. The chain recombines TRBV9 with TRBJ1-5; D perhaps matches TRBD1 (6 bases). CDR1 is SGDLS, CDR2 YYNGEE, per germline. The CDR3 runs 15 residues. V dropped 3 bases and J dropped 3 bases, with 13 bases sitting between them.

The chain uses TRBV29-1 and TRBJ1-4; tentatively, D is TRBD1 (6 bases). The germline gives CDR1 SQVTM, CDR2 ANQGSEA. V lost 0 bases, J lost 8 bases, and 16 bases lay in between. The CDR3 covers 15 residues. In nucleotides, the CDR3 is TGCAGCGTTGAAGACGGGACCAGGGGAGGAGAAAAACTGTTTTTT. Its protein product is CSVEDGTRGGEKLFF.

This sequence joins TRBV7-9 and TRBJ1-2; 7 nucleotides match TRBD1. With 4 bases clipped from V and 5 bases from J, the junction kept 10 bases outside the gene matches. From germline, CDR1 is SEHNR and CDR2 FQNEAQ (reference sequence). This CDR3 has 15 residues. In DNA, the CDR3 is TGTGCCAGCAGCTCCGGGACAGCAGTTGCTTATGGCTACACCTTC. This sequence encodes CASSSGTAVAYGYTF.

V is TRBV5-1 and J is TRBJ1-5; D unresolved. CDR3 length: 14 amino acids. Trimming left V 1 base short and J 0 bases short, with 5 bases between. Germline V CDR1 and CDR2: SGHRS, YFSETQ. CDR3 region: CASSLTPSNQPQHF. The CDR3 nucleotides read TGCGCCAGCAGCTTGACGCCTAGCAATCAGCCCCAGCATTTT.